This is a list of T cell receptor beta chains from one sample in a study of blood T cells in healthy people across ages. TCRdb fed the 5' RACE reads into MiXCR, producing one record per CDR3 protein. The repertoire holds 450,000 to 650,000 distinct CDR3 sequences, with 24% as singletons. The same sample was also studied in work on T cells of mothers and their children.

Sequencing input: blood. The receptors were gathered from a boy younger than 18 in good health. CDR3s include the opening cysteine and the closing phenylalanine or tryptophan. D genes are given only for firm matches. The size entry is marked missing in some rows and otherwise reads once, few, many or a size class.

TRBV25-1	few	NA	TRBJ1-2	TGTGCCAGCAGTGCTACAGGTCCCCCGGCGGATGGCTACACCTTC	CASSATGPPADGYTF
TRBV2	NA	NA	TRBJ2-1	TGTGCCAGCACGCAACTGGGCAGGGGTGGCAATGAGCAGTTCTTC	CASTQLGRGGNEQFF
TRBV20-1	once	NA	TRBJ1-2	TGCAGTGCTAGAGCTCTGGGACAAATAGGCTACACCTTC	CSARALGQIGYTF
TRBV7-2	NA	TRBD1	TRBJ1-4	TGTGCCAGCAGCTTAGAGACAGGGGAGGAAAATGAAAAACTGTTTTTT	CASSLETGEENEKLFF
TRBV20-1	few	NA	TRBJ2-5	TGCAGTGCTAGAGGGACATGGGAAGAGACCCAGTACTTC	CSARGTWEETQYF
TRBV2	NA	NA	TRBJ2-1	TGTGCCAGCAGGGCGCAGTCCCTTCGGGATGAGCAGTTCTTC	CASRAQSLRDEQFF
TRBV28	NA	TRBD2	TRBJ2-5	TGTGCCAGCAGCCACGGACTAGTTAGGGAAGAGACCCAGTACTTC	CASSHGLVREETQYF
TRBV18	NA	NA	TRBJ1-5	TGTGCCAGCTCACTACGCGGGGGCCAGCCCCAGCATTTT	CASSLRGGQPQHF
TRBV16	few	NA	TRBJ1-2	TGTGCCAGCAGCCAAAGTGACACCTATGGCTACACCTTC	CASSQSDTYGYTF
TRBV30	NA	NA	TRBJ1-5	TGTGCCTGGAGTCCACTCGGGACTCGGCAGCCCCAGCATTTT	CAWSPLGTRQPQHF
TRBV12-5	NA	NA	TRBJ2-5	TGTGCTAGTGGTTTGGACAAGGAGACCCAGTACTTC	CASGLDKETQYF
TRBV28	few	NA	TRBJ2-7	TGTGCCAGCAGTTTATCAGGGGGGACCAACGAGCAGTACTTC	CASSLSGGTNEQYF
TRBV29-1	NA	TRBD1	TRBJ2-7	TGCAGCGTTGTTAACCGGGACAGGGGAGGGTACGAGCAGTACTTC	CSVVNRDRGGYEQYF
TRBV7-9	many	TRBD1	TRBJ2-5	TGTGCCAGCAGCAGACAGGGAGTGCAGTACTTC	CASSRQGVQYF
TRBV5-1	once	NA	TRBJ2-1	TGCGCCAGCAGCTTGGTGGTCAGGGGCTCCTACAATGAGCAGTTCTTC	CASSLVVRGSYNEQFF
TRBV7-9	NA	NA	TRBJ2-3	TGTGCCAGCAGCCCGCGGGCGGACTTTAGCACAGATACGCAGTATTTT	CASSPRADFSTDTQYF
TRBV29-1	few	TRBD2	TRBJ2-1	TGCAGCGCCTTCACGGGACTAGCGGCCCCTTACAATGACGGGCAGTTCTTC	CSAFTGLAAPYNDGQFF
TRBV3-1	NA	NA	TRBJ1-2	TGTGCCAGCGGCCAAGTCCCGGATGATGACTATGGCTACACCTTC	CASGQVPDDDYGYTF
TRBV7-8	NA	TRBD2	TRBJ2-5	TGTGCCAGCAGCTTAGGGGGGGGTGGCTCGGAGACCCAGTACTTC	CASSLGGGGSETQYF
TRBV5-1	NA	TRBD1	TRBJ2-6	TGCGCCAGCAGCTTAAACAGGGGAGTATCTGGGGCCAACGTCCTGACTTTC	CASSLNRGVSGANVLTF
TRBV24-1	NA	NA	TRBJ1-2	TGTGCCACCAGTGATTTTCGCCAGAGCTATGGCTACACCTTC	CATSDFRQSYGYTF
TRBV6-2/TRBV6-3	few	TRBD2	TRBJ2-1	TGTGCCAGCAGTTACTCCCGTCGACTAGCGGGAGGGAGCCCCTACAATGAGCAGTTCTTC	CASSYSRRLAGGSPYNEQFF
TRBV9	few	NA	TRBJ1-4	TGTGCCAGCAGTGCGGCGGGGGCTGAAAAACTGTTTTTT	CASSAAGAEKLFF
TRBV9	NA	NA	TRBJ2-1	TGTGCCAGCAGCGTAGCTACCTGGGGAAACTCCTACAATGAGCAGTTCTTC	CASSVATWGNSYNEQFF
TRBV9	few	TRBD2	TRBJ2-1	TGTGCCAGCAGCGTATCGGCTAGCGGGAGGAGAGATTCCTACAATGAGCAGTTCTTC	CASSVSASGRRDSYNEQFF
TRBV11-2	NA	TRBD1	TRBJ1-2	TGTGCCAGCAGCCAGACAGGGGTCCCAGGTGGCTACACCTTC	CASSQTGVPGGYTF
TRBV7-2	NA	NA	TRBJ2-5	TGTGCCAGCAGCTTAAAGTGGGGGCATAATACCCAAGAGACCCAGTACTTC	CASSLKWGHNTQETQYF
TRBV18	once	NA	TRBJ2-1	TGTGCCAGCTCACCAAGGGACTTTACTAATGAGCAGTTCTTC	CASSPRDFTNEQFF
TRBV4-2	few	NA	TRBJ1-3	TGTGCCAGCAGCCAAAATCCCCCTAGGATCTCTGGAAACACCATATATTTT	CASSQNPPRISGNTIYF
TRBV7-9	few	TRBD2	TRBJ2-7	TGTGCCAGCAGCTCCACGCTTACAGGATTACTAGCGGGTATCGAGCAGTACTTC	CASSSTLTGLLAGIEQYF
TRBV20-1	NA	TRBD1	TRBJ2-3	TGCAGTGCTAGACGGGGACAGGGAAAGTTCACAGATACGCAGTATTTT	CSARRGQGKFTDTQYF
TRBV7-2	few	TRBD2	TRBJ2-7	TGTGCCAGCAGCCCGTGGACTAGTCATCTCGACGAGCAGTACTTC	CASSPWTSHLDEQYF
TRBV7-9	NA	NA	TRBJ2-6	TGTGCCAGCAGACCACCAGGCTGGGGCTCTGGGGCCAACGTCCTGACTTTC	CASRPPGWGSGANVLTF
TRBV29-1	NA	TRBD2	TRBJ2-1	TGCAGCGTTGAAGGGACTAGCGGGGTCAGGAATGAGCAGTTCTTC	CSVEGTSGVRNEQFF
TRBV27	NA	NA	TRBJ2-7	TGTGCCAGCAGTTTATACGGGAACTCCTACGAGCAGTACTTC	CASSLYGNSYEQYF
TRBV4-3	many	NA	TRBJ1-4	TGCGCCAGCAGCCCCCGAGCTGCAACTAATGAAAAACTGTTTTTT	CASSPRAATNEKLFF
TRBV7-3	NA	NA	TRBJ2-2	TGTGCCAGCAGCCAGAATAGAGGGGGGGTCGAATCCGGGGAGCTGTTTTTT	CASSQNRGGVESGELFF
TRBV20-1	NA	NA	TRBJ2-7	TGCAGTGCTAGATCACAAATTGGGGATTACGAGCAGTACTTC	CSARSQIGDYEQYF
TRBV20-1	few	NA	TRBJ2-5	TGCAGTGCTAGAGATCTGGGCGGGGAAGAGACCCAGTACTTC	CSARDLGGEETQYF
TRBV20-1	few	NA	TRBJ2-5	TGCAGTGCTAGAGGGGTTAAGGGAGAGACCCAGTACTTC	CSARGVKGETQYF